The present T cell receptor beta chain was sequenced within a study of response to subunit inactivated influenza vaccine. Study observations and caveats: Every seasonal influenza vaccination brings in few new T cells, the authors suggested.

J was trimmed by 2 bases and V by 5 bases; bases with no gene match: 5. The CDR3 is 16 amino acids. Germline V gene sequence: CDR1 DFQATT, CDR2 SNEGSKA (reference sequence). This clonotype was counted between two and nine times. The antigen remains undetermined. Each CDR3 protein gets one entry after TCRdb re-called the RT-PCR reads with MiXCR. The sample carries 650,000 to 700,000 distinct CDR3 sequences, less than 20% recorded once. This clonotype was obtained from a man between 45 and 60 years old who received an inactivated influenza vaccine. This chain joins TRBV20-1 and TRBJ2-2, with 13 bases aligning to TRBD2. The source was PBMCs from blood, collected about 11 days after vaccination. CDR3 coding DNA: TGCAGTGCTCCTGGACTAGCGGGGGAAAACACCGGGGAGCTGTTTTTT. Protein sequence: CSAPGLAGENTGELFF.